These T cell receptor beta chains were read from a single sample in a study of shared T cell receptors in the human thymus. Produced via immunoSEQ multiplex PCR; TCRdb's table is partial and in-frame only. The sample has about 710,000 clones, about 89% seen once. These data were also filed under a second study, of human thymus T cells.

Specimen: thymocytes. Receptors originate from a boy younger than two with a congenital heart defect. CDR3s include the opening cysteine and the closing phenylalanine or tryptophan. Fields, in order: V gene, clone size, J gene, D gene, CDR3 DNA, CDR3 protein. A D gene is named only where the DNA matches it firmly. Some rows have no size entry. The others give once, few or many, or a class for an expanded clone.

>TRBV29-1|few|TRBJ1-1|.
TGCAGCGCCAGAACAGGAACGAACACTGAAGCTTTCTTT
CSARTGTNTEAFF
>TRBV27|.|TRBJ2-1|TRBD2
TGTGCCAGCAGTTGTAGCGGGAGAAATGAGCAGTTCTTC
CASSCSGRNEQFF
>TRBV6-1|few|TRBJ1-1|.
TGTGCCAGCAGTGAAGTAGCCGTCGGCAGACTGAACACTGAAGCTTTCTTT
CASSEVAVGRLNTEAFF
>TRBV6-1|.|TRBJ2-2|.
TGTGCCAGCAGTGAAGGGAGGGGGCATACTGACCATCACGGGGAGCTGTTTTTT
CASSEGRGHTDHHGELFF
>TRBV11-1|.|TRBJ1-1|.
TGTGCCAGCAGCTTAGGGGCGGGGTTAAACACTGAAGCTTTCTTT
CASSLGAGLNTEAFF
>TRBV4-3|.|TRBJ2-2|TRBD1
TGCGCCAGCAGCCAGGGACAGGGACGGAGCACCGGGGAGCTGTTTTTT
CASSQGQGRSTGELFF
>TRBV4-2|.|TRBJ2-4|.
TGTGCCAGCAGCCAATCTTATGAGATAGCCAAAAACATTCAGTACTTC
CASSQSYEIAKNIQYF
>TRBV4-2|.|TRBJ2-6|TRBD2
TGTGCCAGCAGCCAAGAGGTCTGGGCACTAGCGGGGTCTGGGGCCAACGTCCTGACTTTC
CASSQEVWALAGSGANVLTF
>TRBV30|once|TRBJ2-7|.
TGTGCCTGCCGCACCAAGGAGCTCTCCTACGAGCAGTACTTC
CACRTKELSYEQYF
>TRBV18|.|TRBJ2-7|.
TGTGCCAGCTCACCGTCCCGTTTCCCCCTCTACGAGCAGTACTTC
CASSPSRFPLYEQYF
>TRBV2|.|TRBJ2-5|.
TGTGCCAGCAGTGACAGGTTAGAGACCCAGTACTTC
CASSDRLETQYF
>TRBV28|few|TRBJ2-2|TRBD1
TGTGCCAGCAGTGAGCCCGGGACAGGGTCGAACACCGGGGAGCTGTTTTTT
CASSEPGTGSNTGELFF
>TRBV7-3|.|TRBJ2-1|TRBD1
TGTGCCAGCAGCTCCCCGGGACAGGGGGCCGATGAGCAGTTCTTC
CASSSPGQGADEQFF
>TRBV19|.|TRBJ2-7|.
TGTGCCATTGTAGCCTACGAGCAGTACTTC
CAIVAYEQYF
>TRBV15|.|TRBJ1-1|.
TGTGCCACCAGCAGGGAAAGGAGGGACGCCTTGAACACTGAAGCTTTCTTT
CATSRERRDALNTEAFF
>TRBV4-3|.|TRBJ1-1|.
TGCGCCAGCAGCCAAGAAAGGGAACAGGGCCCTGAAGCTTTCTTT
CASSQEREQGPEAFF
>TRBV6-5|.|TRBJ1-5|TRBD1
TGTGCCAGCAGACAGGGGGCTGGCAATCAGCCCCAGCATTTT
CASRQGAGNQPQHF
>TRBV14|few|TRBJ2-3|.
TGTGCCAGCAGCCATCGGGGAACAGATACGCAGTATTTT
CASSHRGTDTQYF
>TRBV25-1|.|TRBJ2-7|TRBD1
TGTGCCAGCAGTGAATCGGGGCGACAGGGGTTCTACGAGCAGTACTTC
CASSESGRQGFYEQYF
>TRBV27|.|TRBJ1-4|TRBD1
TGTGCCAGCAGAAACACCCGGGACAGGGCCCTTGGAAAACTGTTTTTT
CASRNTRDRALGKLFF
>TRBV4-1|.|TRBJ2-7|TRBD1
TGCGCCAGCAGCCATCGACAGGGGCGCTACGAGCAGTACTTC
CASSHRQGRYEQYF
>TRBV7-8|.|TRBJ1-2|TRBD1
TGTGCCAGCAGCTTAGATGACAGGGGGCGACTGGGTGATCTGTGGGGCTACACCTTC
CASSLDDRGRLGDLWGYTF
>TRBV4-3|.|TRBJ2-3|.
TGCGCCAGCAGCCAAGATTCGGGGTTCTTGACAGGCAGGACAGATACGCAGTATTTT
CASSQDSGFLTGRTDTQYF
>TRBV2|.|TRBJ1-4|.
TGTGCCAGCAGCTCCTGGACAATCCGAATGGAAAAACTGTTTTTT
CASSSWTIRMEKLFF
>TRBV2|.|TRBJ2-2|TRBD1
TGTGCCACAGGACAGGGGAGTTGGGAGCTGTTTTTT
CATGQGSWELFF
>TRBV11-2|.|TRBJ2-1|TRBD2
TGTGCCAGCAGCCTAGGGGGACTAGCGGGAGTGCCCTACAATGAGCAGTTCTTC
CASSLGGLAGVPYNEQFF
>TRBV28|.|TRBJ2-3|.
TGTGCCAGCAGTTTGAGTAACCCACATACGCAGTATTTT
CASSLSNPHTQYF
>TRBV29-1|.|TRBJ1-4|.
TGCAGCGTTAGGCCCCAAGGGGGGGGTGAAAAACTGTTTTTT
CSVRPQGGGEKLFF
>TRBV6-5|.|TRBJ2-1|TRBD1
TGTGCCAGCAGGCTTAGACAGGGGCATTCAATTGAGCAGTTCTTC
CASRLRQGHSIEQFF
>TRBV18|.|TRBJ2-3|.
TGTGCCAGCTCACCTACGCAAGTTTTTACTAGCACAGATACGCAGTATTTT
CASSPTQVFTSTDTQYF
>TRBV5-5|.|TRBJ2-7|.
TGTGCCAGCAGCTTCGGACAGATTACCTACGAGCAGTACTTC
CASSFGQITYEQYF
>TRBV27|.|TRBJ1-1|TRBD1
TGTGCCAGCAGTATCCGGGACAGGGGGAATACTGAAGCTTTCTTT
CASSIRDRGNTEAFF
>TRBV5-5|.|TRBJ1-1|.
TGTGCCAGCAGCCTGCGGAGGCGGATGAACACTGAAGCTTTCTTT
CASSLRRRMNTEAFF
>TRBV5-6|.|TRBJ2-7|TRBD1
TGTGCCAGCAGCTGGGGGGACAGGGGAAGCTACGAGCAGTACTTC
CASSWGDRGSYEQYF
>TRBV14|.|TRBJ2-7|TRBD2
TGTGCCAGCAGCCAAGGAGAAGCGGGGTTCTACGAGCAGTACTTC
CASSQGEAGFYEQYF
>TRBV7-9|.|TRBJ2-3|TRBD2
TGTGCCAGCAGCCCCCCGAGCAGCGGGAGATCGGATACGCAGTATTTT
CASSPPSSGRSDTQYF
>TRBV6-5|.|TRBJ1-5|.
TGTGCCAGCAGGCGAACCGAGCGCAGCAATCAGCCCCAGCATTTT
CASRRTERSNQPQHF
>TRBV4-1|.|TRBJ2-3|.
TGCGCCAGCAGCCAAAAGGGGACACCTAGCACAGATACGCAGTATTTT
CASSQKGTPSTDTQYF
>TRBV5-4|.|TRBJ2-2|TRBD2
TGTGCCAGCAGCGAGGGACTAGCGGGAGGGCCAAATGGGGCCGGGGAGCTGTTTTTT
CASSEGLAGGPNGAGELFF
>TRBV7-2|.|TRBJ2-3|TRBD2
TGTGCCAGCAGCTTGAGCTGGACTAGCGCAGATACGCAGTATTTT
CASSLSWTSADTQYF